The entry below gives a single T cell receptor (beta chain) sequence along with its context. Its antigen is undetermined. This entry is derived from a study of CXCR3-negative and CXCR3-positive naive CD8 T cells. At 300,000 to 350,000 cells each, triplicate sorts were carried out for each CD8+ T cell subset. Libraries of TRB cDNA were made by 5' RACE and carried UMIs. TCRdb re-called the 5' RACE reads, yielding one record per CDR3 amino acid sequence without DNA. The sample's table shows some 130,000 distinct CDR3 sequences. The CDR3 runs to 15 residues. Study results and caveats: In naive cells, CXCR3-negative and CXCR3-positive subsets had similar TRBV-TRBJ usage; memory cells differed. CXCR3 expression partially decreased after cryopreservation; most assays used fresh PBMCs. Across naive subsets, surface CD5 expression was comparable, and TCR strength was inferred from properties of the TRB CDR3. CXCR3-negative naive cells had less hydrophobic TRB CDR3s than did CXCR3-positive naive cells.

Sequenced: naive CXCR3+ CD8+ T cells from blood. Regarding subset: CD45RO-CCR7+CD27+CD95- naive CD8+ T cells expressing CXCR3 (TNR3+). This receptor was taken from a human donor in good health. Some clones in this sample may be carry-over from other donors' samples. V and J are TRBV12-3 or TRBV12-4 and TRBJ2-5. CDR3 loop: CASSLALSSEETQYF.